Each of the 13 T cell receptor beta chains below was sequenced from the same sample in a study of technical replicates of blood from a handful of donors. Generated by immunoSEQ multiplex PCR, the TCRdb table keeps only in-frame clones and is missing some. The sample gives about 83,000 clones, about 92% of which show up once; around 0.25% is in the top ten. The source material was T cells isolated from PBMCs. All receptors derive from a human donor in good health.

This clone was detected only once. The rearrangement links TRBV5-4 to TRBJ2-3; TRBD2 matches 8 bases. The CDR3 has 18 amino acids. Trimming removed 3 bases from V and 0 bases from J; junction bases left unmatched: 12. Germline V gene lookup returns CDR1 SGHNT and CDR2 YYREEE (reference sequence). The CDR3 reads CASSWGVPSGPSTDTQYF. The DNA for the CDR3 is TGTGCCAGCAGCTGGGGGGTTCCTAGCGGGCCTAGCACAGATACGCAGTATTTT. Supplemented by reference TRBV5-4 and TRBJ2-3, the full variable domain reads ETGVTQSPTHLIKTRGQQVTLRCSSQSGHNTVSWYQQALGQGPQFIFQYYREEENGRGNFPPRFSGLQFPNYSSELNVNALELDDSALYLCASSWGVPSGPSTDTQYFGPGTRLTVL.

The chain is built from TRBV7-9 and TRBJ2-7, with D uncertain. Germline CDR1 reads SEHNR; CDR2 reads FQNEAQ (reference sequence). V lost 3 bases and J 0 bases, leaving 6 bases between the germline ends. The CDR3 extends over 13 amino acids. The CDR3 is CASSFMSSYEQYF. The CDR3 coding sequence is TGTGCCAGCAGCTTCATGAGCTCCTACGAGCAGTACTTC. Filled out from reference TRBV7-9 and TRBJ2-7, the complete variable domain reads DTGVSQNPRHKITKRGQNVTFRCDPISEHNRLYWYRQTLGQGPEFLTYFQNEAQLEKSRLLSDRFSAERPKGSFSTLEIQRTEQGDSAMYLCASSFMSSYEQYFGPGTRLTVT.

The chain recombines TRBV5-1 with TRBJ2-7; TRBD1 matches 9 bases. Germline V gives CDR1 SGHRS, CDR2 YFSETQ. This CDR3 is built from 15 residues. The junction had 6 bases not matched to a gene; V was cut back by 5 bases and J by 0 bases. CDR3: CASSSGTGLSYEQYF. The CDR3 DNA is TGCGCCAGCAGTTCCGGGACAGGGCTCTCCTACGAGCAGTACTTC. Full variable domain (rest looked up from reference TRBV5-1 and TRBJ2-7): KAGVTQTPRYLIKTRGQQVTLSCSPISGHRSVSWYQQTPGQGLQFLFEYFSETQRNKGNFPGRFSGRQFSNSRSEMNVSTLELGDSALYLCASSSGTGLSYEQYFGPGTRLTVT.

The rearrangement links TRBV7-9 to TRBJ2-7; 16 bases fit TRBD2. The CDR3 consists of 19 residues. CDR1 and CDR2 (germline): SEHNR, FQNEAQ (reference sequence). The V segment lost 4 bases and the J segment 6 bases; nucleotides outside the gene matches: 15. CDR3 bases: TGTGCCAGCAGCTCTGCCGGGACTAGCGGGAGGGGAAGCCGGCGCGAGCAGTACTTC. Amino acids: CASSSAGTSGRGSRREQYF. Combining the CDR3 with reference TRBV7-9 and TRBJ2-7 gives the whole variable domain DTGVSQNPRHKITKRGQNVTFRCDPISEHNRLYWYRQTLGQGPEFLTYFQNEAQLEKSRLLSDRFSAERPKGSFSTLEIQRTEQGDSAMYLCASSSAGTSGRGSRREQYFGPGTRLTVT.

The rearrangement links TRBV7-6 to TRBJ1-6; D might be TRBD1 (5 bases). The CDR3 extends over 18 amino acids. V lost 4 bases, J lost 0 bases, and 16 bases lay in between. CDR1 and CDR2 (germline): SGHVS, FNYEAQ. This CDR3 reads CASSSRRPQGSYNSPLHF. In DNA, the CDR3 is TGTGCCAGCAGCTCGAGGAGACCCCAGGGCTCCTATAATTCACCCCTCCACTTT.

This clone was found once. The CDR3 DNA sequence: TGTGCCAGCAGCCTACGTCGACAGAGCCAAGAGACCCAGTACTTC. Translated: CASSLRRQSQETQYF. The chain employs TRBV7-8 and TRBJ2-5; tentatively, D is TRBD1 (5 bases). V was pared by 5 bases and J by 1 base, with 14 bases between. The CDR3 totals 15 residues. CDR1 SGHVS and CDR2 FQNEAQ come from the germline V gene. The full variable domain, its missing parts supplied by reference TRBV7-8 and TRBJ2-5, is GAGVSQSPRYKVAKRGQDVALRCDPISGHVSLFWYQQALGQGPEFLTYFQNEAQLDKSGLPSDRFFAERPEGSVSTLKIQRTQQEDSAVYLCASSLRRQSQETQYFGPGTRLLVL.

J is TRBJ1-1 and V is TRBV4-1; D remains ambiguous. The germline gives CDR1 MGHRA, CDR2 YSYEKL. Between the trimmed V and J ends, which lost 2 bases and 2 bases, there was a span of 12 bases. This CDR3 contains 15 residues. CDR3 residues: CASSQRQGLNTEAFF. The CDR3 region has the DNA TGCGCCAGCAGCCAAAGACAAGGCCTAAACACTGAAGCTTTCTTT.

The chain recombines TRBV6-5 with TRBJ1-2; D gene unclear. The V end lost 0 bases, the J end lost 4 bases, and 9 bases lay between the germline ends. The CDR3 is made up of 14 amino acids. The germline V gene encodes CDR1 MNHEY and CDR2 SVGAGI. CDR3 sequence reads: CASSYSQAGYGYTF. The CDR3 bases are TGTGCCAGCAGTTACTCGCAGGCCGGCTATGGCTACACCTTC.

The CDR3 is CAWDTTDTQYF. Written as DNA, the CDR3 is TGTGCCTGGGACACCACAGATACGCAGTATTTT. The rearrangement joins TRBV30 to TRBJ2-3; no clear D. Per germline, CDR1 GTSNPN and CDR2 SVGIG (reference sequence). Deletions cut 5 bases from V and 2 bases from J, with 5 bases between. The CDR3 loop spans 11 amino acids.

The CDR3 nucleotides are TGTGCCAGCAGCTCCACGGCGGGGTCGGAGACCCAGTACTTC. As protein: CASSSTAGSETQYF. This chain uses TRBV13 with TRBJ2-5; D might be TRBD2 (6 bases). V was clipped by 4 bases and J by 5 bases, with 14 bases between them. Germline lookup yields CDR1 PRHDT and CDR2 FYEKMQ (reference sequence). The CDR3 runs 14 residues. Combining the CDR3 with reference TRBV13 and TRBJ2-5 gives the whole variable domain AAGVIQSPRHLIKEKRETATLKCYPIPRHDTVYWYQQGPGQDPQFLISFYEKMQSDKGSIPDRFSAQQFSDYHSELNMSSLELGDSALYFCASSSTAGSETQYFGPGTRLLVL.

This clone appeared a single time. CDR3 sequence: CASSRTDTGGEQYF. The CDR3 DNA follows: TGCGCCAGCAGCAGGACGGACACCGGGGGCGAGCAGTACTTC. This chain uses TRBV5-1 with TRBJ2-7; D possibly corresponds to TRBD2 (6 bases). V dropped 4 bases and J dropped 6 bases, with 17 bases sitting between them. This CDR3 region has 14 residues. Per germline, CDR1 SGHRS and CDR2 YFSETQ.

This chain links TRBV28 with TRBJ1-6, with D possibly matching TRBD1 (5 bases). CDR3 length: 16 residues. Per the germline V gene, CDR1 is MDHEN and CDR2 is SYDVKM. V was trimmed by 4 bases and J by 4 bases, leaving 14 bases between them. This CDR3 reads CASSSPVTAYNSPLHF. The CDR3 nucleotides read TGTGCCAGCAGTTCGCCCGTGACAGCATATAATTCACCCCTCCACTTT.

This clone has more than one count but fewer than ten. This rearrangement joins TRBV5-4 to TRBJ1-5; D ambiguous. The V gene lost 4 bases and the J gene lost 0 bases, with 11 bases spanning the gap. Looked up from germline, CDR1 is SGHNT and CDR2 is YYREEE (reference sequence). The CDR3 length is 15 residues. CDR3: CASSEGGSSNQPQHF. CDR3 in DNA: TGTGCCAGCAGCGAGGGAGGGTCTAGCAATCAGCCCCAGCATTTT.